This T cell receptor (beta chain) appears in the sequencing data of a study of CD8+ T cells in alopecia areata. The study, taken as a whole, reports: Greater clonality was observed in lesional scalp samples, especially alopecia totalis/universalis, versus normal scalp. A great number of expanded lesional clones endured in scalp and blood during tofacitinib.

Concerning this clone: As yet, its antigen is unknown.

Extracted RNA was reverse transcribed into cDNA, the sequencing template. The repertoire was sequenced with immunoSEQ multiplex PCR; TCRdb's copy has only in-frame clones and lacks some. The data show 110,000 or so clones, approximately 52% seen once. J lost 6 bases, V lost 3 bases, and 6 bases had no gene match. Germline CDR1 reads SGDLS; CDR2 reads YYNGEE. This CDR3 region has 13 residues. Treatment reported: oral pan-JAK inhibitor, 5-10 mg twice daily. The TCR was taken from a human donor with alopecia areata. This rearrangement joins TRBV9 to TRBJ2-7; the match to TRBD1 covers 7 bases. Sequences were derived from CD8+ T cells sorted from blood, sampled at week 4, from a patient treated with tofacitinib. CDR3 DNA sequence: TGTGCCAGCAGCGCCCGACAGGGTGGCGAGCAGTACTTC. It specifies CASSARQGGEQYF.